These 29 T cell receptor beta chains were all obtained from the same sample, sequenced in a study of blood T cell repertoires in COVID-19. TCRdb's copy holds only in-frame clones and misses some; the assay was immunoSEQ multiplex PCR. The table shows 85,000 to 120,000 clones, with more than 85% occurring only once. The sequencing sample was made of peripheral blood. These receptors all stem from a young man with acute or convalescent COVID-19.

Points on this clone: Other DNA sequences in this specimen translate into the identical CDR3. This chain uses TRBV9 with TRBJ1-3; D remains unclear. The CDR3 consists of 12 residues. V lost 5 bases, J lost 4 bases, and 7 bases lay in between. Germline CDR1 reads SGDLS; CDR2 reads YYNGEE. The CDR3 here is CASSPRGNTIYF. CDR3 nucleotide sequence: TGTGCCAGCAGTCCCCGGGGAAACACCATATATTTT. Variable domain in full (rest from reference TRBV9 and TRBJ1-3): DSGVTQTPKHLITATGQRVTLRCSPRSGDLSVYWYQQSLDQGLQFLIQYYNGEERAKGNILERFSAQQFPDLHSELNLSSLELGDSALYFCASSPRGNTIYFGEGSWLTVV.

The chain carries TRBV29-1 and TRBJ1-2; 9 nucleotides align to TRBD1. V lost 3 bases to trimming and J lost 5 bases; unmatched junction nucleotides: 13. Germline assignment: CDR1 SQVTM and CDR2 ANQGSEA. The CDR3 totals 16 residues. As DNA, the CDR3 is TGCAGCGTTGACTGGCTCCGGGACAGGGCCCAGTATGGCTACACCTTC. Amino acids: CSVDWLRDRAQYGYTF.

This chain uses TRBV5-1 with TRBJ1-2, with D hard to call. This CDR3 has 15 residues. V lost 1 base, J lost 0 bases, and 10 bases lay in between. CDR1 and CDR2 (germline): SGHRS, YFSETQ. The CDR3 DNA follows: TGCGCCAGCAGCTTGACAGTACCTCCTAACTATGGCTACACCTTC. Protein product: CASSLTVPPNYGYTF. The full variable domain, completed using reference TRBV5-1 and TRBJ1-2, is KAGVTQTPRYLIKTRGQQVTLSCSPISGHRSVSWYQQTPGQGLQFLFEYFSETQRNKGNFPGRFSGRQFSNSRSEMNVSTLELGDSALYLCASSLTVPPNYGYTFGSGTRLTVV.

This chain connects TRBV12-5 to TRBJ1-6; D is perhaps TRBD1 (5 bases). This CDR3 has 15 residues. Looked up from germline, CDR1 is LGHNT and CDR2 is FRNRAP. V lost 0 bases to trimming and J lost 10 bases, with 13 bases between them. The CDR3 region has the DNA TGTGCTAGTGGTTTGGTAACAGGAATGGGGTCACCCCTCCACTTT. It yields the protein CASGLVTGMGSPLHF. The full variable domain, completed using reference TRBV12-5 and TRBJ1-6, is DARVTQTPRHKVTEMGQEVTMRCQPILGHNTVFWYRQTMMQGLELLAYFRNRAPLDDSGMPKDRFSAEMPDATLATLKIQPSEPRDSAVYFCASGLVTGMGSPLHFGNGTRLTVT.

V and J are TRBV5-1 and TRBJ2-7; D may be TRBD1 (6 bases). V was pared by 4 bases and J by 3 bases, with 17 bases between. CDR1 SGHRS and CDR2 YFSETQ come from the germline V gene. This CDR3 has 15 amino acids. CDR3 sequence (DNA): TGCGCCAGCAGCCCCAGCCCGGACAGAAACTACGAGCAGTACTTC. Translation gives CASSPSPDRNYEQYF.

The CDR3 spells CASSARIGLGSTDTQYF. Written as DNA, the CDR3 is TGTGCCAGCAGCGCCAGGATCGGACTAGGCAGCACAGATACGCAGTATTTT. The genes are TRBV7-9 and TRBJ2-3, with 7 bases lining up with TRBD2. V was clipped by 5 bases and J by 0 bases; unmatched bases: 11. Germline assignment: CDR1 SEHNR and CDR2 FQNEAQ (reference sequence). The length of the CDR3 is 17 residues.

This clone was counted once. The genes are TRBV30 and TRBJ2-7; 7 bases are shared with TRBD2. Germline V gives CDR1 GTSNPN, CDR2 SVGIG (reference sequence). Trimming at V came to 8 bases and at J to 2 bases, leaving 9 bases not matched to a gene. The CDR3 is 13 residues long. The CDR3 DNA follows: TGTGCCCGCTCTGGGGGAGGGGCCTACGAGCAGTACTTC. It specifies CARSGGGAYEQYF.

V gene TRBV15 combines with J gene TRBJ1-1; 9 nucleotides align to TRBD1. The CDR3 runs to 17 residues. Losses at the gene ends were 6 bases for V and 6 bases for J; bases not matched to a gene: 17. Germline V lookup: CDR1 LNHNV, CDR2 YYDKDF (reference sequence). Written as DNA, the CDR3 is TGTGCCACCAGGGAATCCCCCGGGACAGGGAGAAACGCTGAAGCTTTCTTT. Translation gives CATRESPGTGRNAEAFF.

This chain uses TRBV27 with TRBJ2-5; 11 bases are shared with TRBD2. The trim removed 8 bases at V and 2 bases at J, leaving 7 bases unmatched. The CDR3 totals 15 residues. In germline, CDR1 is MNHEY, CDR2 SMNVEV (reference sequence). The CDR3 region has the DNA TGTGCCAGCTCGACTTTAGCGGGGGGGCAAGAGACCCAGTACTTC. Translating gives CASSTLAGGQETQYF.

The J gene is TRBJ1-2, the V gene TRBV30; perhaps TRBD1 as D (6 bases). Trimming shortened V by 5 bases and J by 5 bases, and 18 bases separated the two germline ends. The CDR3 contains 14 residues. CDR1 and CDR2 from the germline V gene are GTSNPN and SVGIG (reference sequence). CDR3 residues: CAWAKSGQPYGYTF. The CDR3 DNA is TGTGCCTGGGCTAAATCAGGACAGCCATATGGCTACACCTTC. The whole variable domain, remainder taken from reference TRBV30 and TRBJ1-2, is SQTIHQWPATLVQPVGSPLSLECTVEGTSNPNLYWYRQAAGRGLQLLFYSVGIGQISSEVPQNLSASRPQDRQFILSSKKLLLSDSGFYLCAWAKSGQPYGYTFGSGTRLTVV.

The chain joins TRBV5-6 to TRBJ1-5, with TRBD1 matching 9 bases. With V trimmed by 3 bases and J by 3 bases, 7 bases remained unmatched. The CDR3 sequence is 16 residues long. Germline CDR1 SGHDT, CDR2 YYEEEE. The CDR3 nucleotides read TGTGCCAGCAGCTCGGGACAGGGAAGAGTCAATCAGCCCCAGCATTTT. It codes for CASSSGQGRVNQPQHF.

This rearrangement joins TRBV7-8 to TRBJ1-4; D gene uncertain. The CDR3 extends over 15 amino acids. Germline CDR1 and CDR2: SGHVS and FQNEAQ. Trimming cost V 2 bases and J 5 bases, with 12 bases left between them. The CDR3: CASSLRRQVNEKLFF. CDR3 bases: TGTGCCAGCAGCTTACGGAGGCAGGTGAATGAAAAACTGTTTTTT. The full variable domain, its missing parts supplied by reference TRBV7-8 and TRBJ1-4, is GAGVSQSPRYKVAKRGQDVALRCDPISGHVSLFWYQQALGQGPEFLTYFQNEAQLDKSGLPSDRFFAERPEGSVSTLKIQRTQQEDSAVYLCASSLRRQVNEKLFFGSGTQLSVL.

With regard to this clone: In the same sample, other DNA sequences code for this CDR3. The chain has TRBV24-1 and TRBJ2-3; 9 nucleotides match TRBD1. The CDR3 loop spans 15 amino acids. V lost 4 bases, J lost 1 base, and 2 bases stayed unmatched. CDR1 and CDR2 from the germline V gene are KGHDR and SFDVKD. Here the CDR3 DNA reads TGTGCCACCAGTGACCGGACAGGGGGCACAGATACGCAGTATTTT. Translated: CATSDRTGGTDTQYF.

J is TRBJ2-3 and V is TRBV24-1; D is perhaps TRBD1 (6 bases). The CDR3 consists of 14 residues. V lost 1 base to trimming and J lost 3 bases, with 7 bases between them. Per germline, CDR1 KGHDR and CDR2 SFDVKD. The CDR3 sequence is CATSDFRGTDTQYF. CDR3 DNA sequence: TGTGCCACCAGTGATTTTAGGGGGACAGATACGCAGTATTTT.

The chain combines TRBV9 with TRBJ1-2; D may be TRBD1 (6 bases). With 0 bases removed from V and 4 bases from J, the gap between germline ends came to 13 bases. Per germline, CDR1 SGDLS and CDR2 YYNGEE. The CDR3 spans 15 residues. The CDR3 is CASSVDGQGGYGYTF. Here the CDR3 DNA reads TGTGCCAGCAGCGTAGACGGACAAGGGGGCTATGGCTACACCTTC.

The CDR3 spells CASSKKSSGGWQPQHF. The CDR3 DNA is TGTGCCAGCAGCAAAAAATCCTCTGGGGGGTGGCAGCCCCAGCATTTT. V is TRBV11-2 and J is TRBJ1-5; weak D call: TRBD1 (5 bases). Germline values: CDR1 SGHAT, CDR2 FQNNGV. This CDR3 is built from 16 residues. V lost 5 bases and J lost 7, with 21 bases in between.

The chain has TRBV5-1 and TRBJ1-1, with a possible D match to TRBD1 (6 bases). CDR1 and CDR2 (germline): SGHRS, YFSETQ. The CDR3 is made up of 13 amino acids. Between the trimmed V and J ends, which lost 1 base and 6 bases, there was a span of 10 bases. The CDR3 sequence is CASSLSWGPEAFF. For the CDR3, the DNA is TGCGCCAGCAGCTTGAGCTGGGGGCCTGAAGCTTTCTTT.

The V gene is TRBV25-1, the J gene TRBJ2-7; D possibly corresponds to TRBD1 (7 bases). The CDR3 consists of 14 residues. Germline V gene sequence: CDR1 MGHDK, CDR2 SYGVNS. Trimming took 7 bases from V and 0 from J, leaving 13 bases between them. This CDR3 is CASTRGEDSYEQYF. CDR3 bases: TGTGCCAGCACCAGGGGGGAGGACTCCTACGAGCAGTACTTC.

The rearrangement joins TRBV9 to TRBJ1-1; TRBD1 is a possible D gene (5 bases). The ends were cut back, 0 bases at V and 1 base at J, with 10 bases in the middle. The CDR3 totals 15 residues. Germline V lookup: CDR1 SGDLS, CDR2 YYNGEE. The CDR3 coding sequence is TGTGCCAGCAGCGTAGCACCGGACAAGAACACTGAAGCTTTCTTT. Translated: CASSVAPDKNTEAFF.

The rearrangement joins TRBV19 to TRBJ1-2; 8 nucleotides agree with TRBD1. The germline CDR1 and CDR2 sequences are LNHDA and SQIVND (reference sequence). The CDR3 sequence is 15 residues long. V lost 0 bases, J lost 2 bases, and 2 bases stayed unmatched. CDR3 sequence: CASSIDAGGNYGYTF. DNA for the CDR3: TGTGCCAGTAGTATAGATGCAGGGGGCAACTATGGCTACACCTTC.

The chain links TRBV5-1 to TRBJ2-3; 9 nucleotides align to TRBD1. V lost 0 bases to trimming and J lost 4 bases; unmatched junction nucleotides: 0. In germline, CDR1 is SGHRS, CDR2 YFSETQ. The CDR3 sequence is 14 residues long. The CDR3 DNA follows: TGCGCCAGCAGCTTGGGACAGGGGGCAGATACGCAGTATTTT. It specifies CASSLGQGADTQYF.

This clone is a singleton in its sample. The chain has TRBV29-1 and TRBJ1-1; D is possibly TRBD1 (6 bases). The CDR3 consists of 15 residues. Trimming removed 5 bases at V and 1 base at J, with 17 bases between. Germline CDR1 reads SQVTM; CDR2 reads ANQGSEA. In DNA form, the CDR3 reads TGCAGCGTTCAAGGGGGAGACAGGACGAACACTGAAGCTTTCTTT. This encodes CSVQGGDRTNTEAFF.

CDR3 residues: CASSSGLFRPYEQYF. The CDR3 DNA reads TGTGCCAGCTCATCAGGACTATTTCGGCCCTACGAGCAGTACTTC. This chain connects TRBV18 to TRBJ2-7, with D possibly TRBD2 on 6 matching bases. The V gene lost 5 bases and the J gene lost 2 bases, with 16 bases spanning the gap. The CDR3 contains 15 residues. Germline CDR1 KGHSH, CDR2 LQKENI.

V is TRBV27 and J is TRBJ1-2; a weak D match, TRBD1 (5 bases). The CDR3 runs to 14 residues. Trimming shortened V by 2 bases and J by 4 bases, and 11 bases separated the two germline ends. The V gene's germline CDR1 is MNHEY and CDR2 SMNVEV (reference sequence). In nucleotides, the CDR3 is TGTGCCAGCAGTTTAAAGGGGAATAGCTATGGCTACACCTTC. Amino acids: CASSLKGNSYGYTF.

This clone was seen a few times. V gene TRBV14 combines with J gene TRBJ1-1, with D possibly TRBD1 on 5 matching bases. V dropped 8 bases and J dropped 0 bases, with 13 bases sitting between them. This CDR3 comprises 14 residues. Germline CDR1 reads SGHDN; CDR2 reads FVKESK. This CDR3 is CASSLGGLNTEAFF. Here the CDR3 DNA reads TGTGCCAGCTCTTTGGGGGGTTTGAACACTGAAGCTTTCTTT.

The V call is TRBV9, the J call TRBJ2-5, with TRBD2 identical over 8 bases. Germline V gene data show CDR1 as SGDLS and CDR2 as YYNGEE. The CDR3 runs 17 residues. V lost 0 bases and J lost 5; bases outside the gene matches: 12. CDR3 nucleotide sequence: TGTGCCAGCAGCGTAGCTTACGGGGGGGCCGGTAGGGAGACCCAGTACTTC. Amino acids: CASSVAYGGAGRETQYF. The variable domain in full, completed from reference TRBV9 and TRBJ2-5, reads DSGVTQTPKHLITATGQRVTLRCSPRSGDLSVYWYQQSLDQGLQFLIQYYNGEERAKGNILERFSAQQFPDLHSELNLSSLELGDSALYFCASSVAYGGAGRETQYFGPGTRLLVL.

CDR3 DNA: TGTGCCAGCAGTATACCTCTGATCCAACAGGGCCGGGAGACCCAGTACTTC. Its protein is CASSIPLIQQGRETQYF. The J gene is TRBJ2-5, the V gene TRBV21-1; the D call in the table, TRBD1, was not verified against the DNA. TRBV21-1 is annotated as a pseudogene. CDR3 length: 17 amino acids.

This chain connects TRBV30 to TRBJ1-3; 7 nucleotides agree with TRBD1. This CDR3 is 13 amino acids long. Losses at the gene ends were 4 bases for V and 4 bases for J; bases not matched to a gene: 4. Germline V gene data show CDR1 as GTSNPN and CDR2 as SVGIG (reference sequence). CDR3 amino acids: CAWNRGKGNTIYF. The CDR3 nucleotides are TGTGCCTGGAACAGGGGCAAAGGAAACACCATATATTTT.

The chain carries TRBV24-1 and TRBJ2-3; D not certain. The germline V gene encodes CDR1 KGHDR and CDR2 SFDVKD. CDR3 size: 14 residues. Trimming shortened V by 4 bases and J by 1 base, and 8 bases separated the two germline ends. The CDR3 nucleotides are TGTGCCACCAGTGAACCCAGGCGCACAGATACGCAGTATTTT. It is translated as CATSEPRRTDTQYF.